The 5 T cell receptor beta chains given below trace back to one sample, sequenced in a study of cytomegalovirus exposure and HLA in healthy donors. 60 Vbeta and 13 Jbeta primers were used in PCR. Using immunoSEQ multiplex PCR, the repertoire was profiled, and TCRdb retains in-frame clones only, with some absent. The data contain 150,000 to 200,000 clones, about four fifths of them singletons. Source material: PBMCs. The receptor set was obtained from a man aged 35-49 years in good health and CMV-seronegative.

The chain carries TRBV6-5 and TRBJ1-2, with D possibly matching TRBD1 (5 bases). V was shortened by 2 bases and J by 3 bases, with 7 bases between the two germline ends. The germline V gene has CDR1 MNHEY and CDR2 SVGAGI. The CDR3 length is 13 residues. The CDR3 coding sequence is TGTGCCAGCAGTTACGCAGGGTACTATGGCTACACCTTC. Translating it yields CASSYAGYYGYTF.

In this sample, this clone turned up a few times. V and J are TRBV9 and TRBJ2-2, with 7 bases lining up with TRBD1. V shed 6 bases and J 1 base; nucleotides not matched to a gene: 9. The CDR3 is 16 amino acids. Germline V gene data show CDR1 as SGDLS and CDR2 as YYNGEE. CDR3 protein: CASTGRGQMNTGELFF. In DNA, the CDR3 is TGTGCCAGCACCGGAAGGGGACAGATGAACACCGGGGAGCTGTTTTTT.

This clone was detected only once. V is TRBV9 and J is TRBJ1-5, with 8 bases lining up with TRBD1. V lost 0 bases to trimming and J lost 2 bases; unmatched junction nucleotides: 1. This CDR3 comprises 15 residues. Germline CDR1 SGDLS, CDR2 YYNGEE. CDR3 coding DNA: TGTGCCAGCAGCGTAGCGGGACAGGGCAATCAGCCCCAGCATTTT. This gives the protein CASSVAGQGNQPQHF.

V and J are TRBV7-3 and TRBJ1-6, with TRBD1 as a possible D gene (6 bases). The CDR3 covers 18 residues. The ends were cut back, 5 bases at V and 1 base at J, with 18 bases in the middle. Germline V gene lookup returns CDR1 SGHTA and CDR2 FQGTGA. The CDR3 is CASSPTWGGASYNSPLHF. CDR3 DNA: TGTGCCAGCAGCCCTACCTGGGGGGGGGCGTCCTATAATTCACCCCTCCACTTT.

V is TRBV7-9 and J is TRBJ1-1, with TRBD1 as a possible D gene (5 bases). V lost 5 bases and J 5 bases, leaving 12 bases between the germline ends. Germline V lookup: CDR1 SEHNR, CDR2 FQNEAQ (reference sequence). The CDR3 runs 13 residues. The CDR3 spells CASSTPGITEAFF. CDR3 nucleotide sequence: TGTGCCAGCAGCACACCAGGGATAACTGAAGCTTTCTTT.